This entry concerns a single T cell receptor beta chain. Its target is unknown. Samples were taken at extremely preterm deliveries at roughly 23-28 weeks of gestation. This sample stems from a study of naive CD8 T cells in extremely preterm neonates. Overall study results and limits: iChao1 richness was lowest in preterm neonates, significantly versus all ages. Preterm CDR3s were shorter than older groups', with fewer N additions and less trimming. Shared CDR3 nucleotide sequences: preterm over 2.5%, term approximately 0.37%, children roughly 0.03%, adults approximately 0.01%. Productive template counts varied among preterm samples, a noted limitation.

The junction had 3 bases not matched to a gene; V was cut back by 4 bases and J by 4 bases. The CDR3 length is 13 residues. Germline V lookup: CDR1 MNHEY, CDR2 SMNVEV (reference sequence). Measured with immunoSEQ multiplex PCR; TCRdb has only the in-frame clones, and not every one. Here the sample spans 21,000 or so clones, about 91% being singletons. The chain recombines TRBV27 with TRBJ2-7, with 8 nucleotides matching TRBD2. Input material: naive CD8+ T cells from cord blood. This receptor was identified in a boy who was born preterm. The CDR3 bases are TGTGCCAGCAGTTCCGGGGGGGCTTACGAGCAGTACTTC. Translation: CASSSGGAYEQYF.